This T cell receptor beta chain derives from a study of T cell responses to AZD1222 COVID-19 vaccine. As regards this clone: Its antigen is undetermined.

Study-wide results and limits: Clonal diversity may have been underestimated in mostly white British donors. Baseline seropositives among AZD1222 recipients totaled only 5 to 7. Spike-specific TCRs gained breadth and depth after people received two AZD1222 doses.

The V and J ends lost 6 bases and 1 base respectively, with 21 bases between them. CDR1 is SEHNR and CDR2 is FQNEAQ in the germline V gene (reference sequence). The CDR3 has 17 amino acids. Sequenced by immunoSEQ multiplex PCR; TCRdb stores in-frame clones only, minus some. The sample yields about 110,000 clones, around 90% seen once. This receptor was identified in an adult in good health. The rearrangement links TRBV7-9 to TRBJ1-1; D gene uncertain. The starting material was peripheral blood, obtained on day 0 of AZD1222 vaccination. The CDR3 sequence: CASSSEGGVTPNTEAFF. Written as DNA, the CDR3 is TGTGCCAGCAGTTCGGAGGGCGGGGTAACCCCGAACACTGAAGCTTTCTTT.